This is a list of T cell receptor beta chains from one sample in a study of T cell changes during pregnancy in multiple sclerosis. Assay used: immunoSEQ multiplex PCR; TCRdb lists only in-frame clones, some missing. The table has 78,000 or so clones, under 95% seen once. The sample was peripheral blood, taken before pregnancy. The receptors shown here come from a female donor with multiple sclerosis, enrolled in a pregnancy study. The CDR3 runs from the conserved cysteine through the conserved F or W. Each record gives: J gene, V gene, D gene, clone size, CDR3 protein, CDR3 DNA. A D gene is named only where the DNA matches it firmly. Not every row has a clone size; where given, it reads once, few, many or a size class.

J: TRBJ1-4
V: TRBV2
D: NA
size: NA
CDR3: CASSATIKEFNEKLFF
DNA: TGTGCCAGCAGTGCTACAATTAAGGAGTTTAATGAAAAACTGTTTTTT

J: TRBJ2-1
V: TRBV5-1
D: NA
size: NA
CDR3: CASSTTWWGGLDEQFF
DNA: TGCGCCAGCAGCACTACGTGGTGGGGGGGCCTTGATGAGCAGTTCTTC

J: TRBJ2-1
V: TRBV6-5
D: NA
size: NA
CDR3: CASSYRGNEQFF
DNA: TGTGCCAGCAGTTACAGGGGCAATGAGCAGTTCTTC

J: TRBJ2-2
V: TRBV29-1
D: NA
size: NA
CDR3: CSVVGDTGELFF
DNA: TGCAGCGTTGTGGGCGACACCGGGGAGCTGTTTTTT

J: TRBJ1-1
V: TRBV7-8
D: TRBD1
size: NA
CDR3: CASSLLGQGAPNTEAFF
DNA: TGTGCCAGCAGCTTATTGGGACAGGGGGCCCCAAACACTGAAGCTTTCTTT

J: TRBJ1-2
V: TRBV9
D: TRBD1
size: few
CDR3: CASSLIPDRVGAHYGYTF
DNA: TGTGCCAGCAGCCTCATCCCAGACAGGGTGGGGGCTCACTATGGCTACACCTTC

J: TRBJ2-6
V: TRBV29-1
D: TRBD1
size: NA
CDR3: CSVEDYRDREVAGANVLTF
DNA: TGCAGCGTTGAAGATTACCGGGACAGGGAAGTTGCTGGGGCCAACGTCCTGACTTTC

J: TRBJ1-6
V: TRBV10-2
D: TRBD1
size: NA
CDR3: CASSESRQGGSPLHF
DNA: TGCGCCAGCAGTGAGTCCCGACAGGGCGGTTCACCCCTCCACTTT

J: TRBJ1-5
V: TRBV5-4
D: NA
size: NA
CDR3: CASSLYGQGPQHF
DNA: TGTGCCAGCAGCTTGTATGGGCAGGGGCCCCAGCATTTT

J: TRBJ2-7
V: TRBV27
D: NA
size: NA
CDR3: CASSFSFGTYEQYF
DNA: TGTGCCAGCAGTTTCTCCTTCGGGACCTACGAGCAGTACTTC

J: TRBJ2-7
V: TRBV29-1
D: NA
size: NA
CDR3: CSVGGVSSYEQYF
DNA: TGCAGCGTTGGAGGTGTGAGCTCCTACGAGCAGTACTTC

J: TRBJ2-3
V: TRBV19
D: TRBD2
size: NA
CDR3: CASSITLAGRTDTQYF
DNA: TGTGCCAGTAGTATCACACTAGCGGGACGCACAGATACGCAGTATTTT

J: TRBJ2-7
V: TRBV5-5
D: NA
size: NA
CDR3: CASSLDGAQYF
DNA: TGTGCCAGCAGCTTGGATGGGGCTCAGTACTTC

J: TRBJ1-5
V: TRBV7-2
D: NA
size: NA
CDR3: CASSHDGTNSNQPQHF
DNA: TGTGCCAGCAGCCACGACGGGACAAATAGCAATCAGCCCCAGCATTTT

J: TRBJ2-3
V: TRBV19
D: NA
size: NA
CDR3: CASTRGGSYTDTQYF
DNA: TGTGCCAGCACCAGGGGCGGGTCCTACACAGATACGCAGTATTTT

J: TRBJ1-4
V: TRBV2
D: TRBD1
size: NA
CDR3: CASSVQGAGEKLFF
DNA: TGTGCCAGCAGTGTTCAGGGGGCGGGTGAAAAACTGTTTTTT

J: TRBJ2-7
V: TRBV7-8
D: NA
size: NA
CDR3: CASSLANRPEQYF
DNA: TGTGCCAGCAGCTTAGCGAACAGGCCCGAGCAGTACTTC

J: TRBJ2-3
V: TRBV9
D: NA
size: NA
CDR3: CASSVYAGQPDTQYF
DNA: TGTGCCAGCAGCGTATACGCGGGGCAGCCAGATACGCAGTATTTT

J: TRBJ1-1
V: TRBV7-3
D: NA
size: NA
CDR3: CASSQDRNTEAFF
DNA: TGTGCCAGCAGCCAAGACAGGAACACTGAAGCTTTCTTT

J: TRBJ2-3
V: TRBV7-8
D: NA
size: NA
CDR3: CASSLGISGTDTQYF
DNA: TGTGCCAGCAGCTTAGGGATTAGCGGCACAGATACGCAGTATTTT

J: TRBJ2-3
V: TRBV10-3
D: TRBD2
size: NA
CDR3: CAISEPRVAGGTDTQYF
DNA: TGTGCCATCAGTGAACCTCGGGTAGCGGGGGGCACAGATACGCAGTATTTT

J: TRBJ1-4
V: TRBV15
D: NA
size: NA
CDR3: CATSRDSGGKLFF
DNA: TGTGCCACCAGCAGAGATAGTGGGGGCAAACTGTTTTTT

J: TRBJ1-2
V: TRBV18
D: NA
size: NA
CDR3: CASSPPEGGGSYGYTF
DNA: TGTGCCAGCTCACCACCTGAGGGTGGAGGATCCTATGGCTACACCTTC

J: TRBJ1-1
V: TRBV2
D: TRBD1
size: NA
CDR3: CASRGGQGWTEAFF
DNA: TGTGCCAGCAGGGGTGGACAGGGTTGGACTGAAGCTTTCTTT

J: TRBJ2-7
V: TRBV9
D: NA
size: NA
CDR3: CASSVGSGHPYEQYF
DNA: TGTGCCAGCAGCGTAGGTAGCGGACATCCCTACGAGCAGTACTTC

J: TRBJ2-7
V: TRBV7-9
D: TRBD2
size: once
CDR3: CASSSSGGVGEQYF
DNA: TGTGCCAGCAGCTCTAGCGGGGGGGTGGGCGAGCAGTACTTC

J: TRBJ1-6
V: TRBV18
D: NA
size: NA
CDR3: CASSPSVEGSPLHF
DNA: TGTGCCAGCTCACCAAGTGTTGAGGGTTCACCCCTCCACTTT

J: TRBJ1-5
V: TRBV2
D: TRBD1
size: NA
CDR3: CASSEPTGDQPQHF
DNA: TGTGCCAGCAGTGAACCCACAGGGGATCAGCCCCAGCATTTT

J: TRBJ2-5
V: TRBV20-1
D: NA
size: once
CDR3: CSAGGLATQYF
DNA: TGCAGTGCTGGGGGACTCGCGACCCAGTACTTC

J: TRBJ2-5
V: TRBV25-1
D: NA
size: NA
CDR3: CASSEPIGTQYF
DNA: TGTGCCAGCAGTGAGCCTATCGGGACCCAGTACTTC

J: TRBJ1-6
V: TRBV6-5
D: NA
size: NA
CDR3: CASSLTQGRSLHF
DNA: TGTGCCAGCAGTTTAACACAGGGCCGGTCCCTCCACTTT

J: TRBJ2-7
V: TRBV18
D: NA
size: NA
CDR3: CASSHTISYEQYF
DNA: TGTGCCAGCTCACACACGATCTCCTACGAGCAGTACTTC

J: TRBJ1-1
V: TRBV5-5
D: NA
size: NA
CDR3: CASSFLSEEAFF
DNA: TGTGCCAGCAGCTTCCTCAGTGAAGAAGCTTTCTTT

J: TRBJ1-3
V: TRBV5-1
D: TRBD1
size: NA
CDR3: CASSKQGGGNTIYF
DNA: TGCGCCAGCAGCAAACAGGGGGGCGGAAACACCATATATTTT

J: TRBJ2-5
V: TRBV7-9
D: NA
size: NA
CDR3: CASSLSRSQETQYF
DNA: TGTGCCAGCAGCTTAAGTCGCAGCCAAGAGACCCAGTACTTC

J: TRBJ2-3
V: TRBV27
D: TRBD1
size: NA
CDR3: CASSLSPGTGVSDTQYF
DNA: TGTGCCAGCAGTTTATCCCCCGGGACAGGGGTGTCAGATACGCAGTATTTT